Following are 16 T cell receptor beta chains from one sample sequenced in a study of T cell changes during pregnancy in multiple sclerosis. Clones were sequenced by immunoSEQ multiplex PCR, and TCRdb holds only the in-frame ones, with some missing. The table includes roughly 89,000 clones, 94% detected once. Specimen: peripheral blood, collected in the third trimester of pregnancy. These receptors originate from a female donor with multiple sclerosis, enrolled in a pregnancy study.

V and J are TRBV11-1 and TRBJ1-2; D not resolved. The CDR3 loop spans 13 amino acids. V was shortened by 3 bases and J by 3 bases, with 8 bases between the two germline ends. CDR1 is SGHAT and CDR2 is FQDESV in the germline V gene (reference sequence). The CDR3 DNA is TGTGCCAGCAGCTTGAGGAGGGACTATGGCTACACCTTC. Its protein product is CASSLRRDYGYTF. Full variable domain (outside the CDR3, taken from reference TRBV11-1 and TRBJ1-2): EAEVAQSPRYKITEKSQAVAFWCDPISGHATLYWYRQILGQGPELLVQFQDESVVDDSQLPKDRFSAERLKGVDSTLKIQPAELGDSAMYLCASSLRRDYGYTFGSGTRLTVV.

The sample holds one count of this clone. The V and J genes are TRBV5-1 and TRBJ2-4, with TRBD2 identical over 15 bases. The V and J ends lost 5 bases and 5 bases, in that order; junction bases with no gene match: 2. Per the germline V gene, CDR1 is SGHRS and CDR2 is YFSETQ. The CDR3 is 15 amino acids. CDR3 amino acids: CASSRTSGRENIQYF. CDR3 sequence (DNA): TGCGCCAGCAGTCGGACTAGCGGGAGGGAAAACATTCAGTACTTC.

Comments on this clone: An end of the junction does not agree with germline; a read error may underlie this. This chain joins TRBV7-7 and TRBJ2-1; D gene uncertain. The CDR3 totals 13 residues. Germline V gene sequence: CDR1 SSHAT, CDR2 FNYEAQ (reference sequence). The CDR3 spells CASSSDNYNEQFF. Here the CDR3 DNA reads TGTGCTAGCAGCTCCGACAACTACAATGAGCAGTTCTTC.

This rearrangement joins TRBV19 to TRBJ1-5; no reliable D call. Germline V gene data show CDR1 as LNHDA and CDR2 as SQIVND (reference sequence). This CDR3 contains 14 residues. The V gene lost 5 bases and the J gene lost 0 bases, with 8 bases spanning the gap. The CDR3: CASSPYNSNQPQHF. CDR3 DNA: TGTGCCAGTAGTCCTTACAATAGCAATCAGCCCCAGCATTTT.

This chain joins TRBV5-4 and TRBJ2-1; 7 bases agree with TRBD1. From germline, CDR1 is SGHNT and CDR2 YYREEE (reference sequence). The CDR3 extends over 17 amino acids. J lost 1 base, V lost 4 bases, and 11 bases had no gene match. The CDR3 coding sequence is TGTGCCAGCAGCCAGGGACAGCTATACCTATCCTACAATGAGCAGTTCTTC. It encodes CASSQGQLYLSYNEQFF.

This chain uses TRBV14 with TRBJ1-3; D not resolved. V was clipped by 4 bases and J by 4 bases, with 23 bases between them. Germline assignment: CDR1 SGHDN and CDR2 FVKESK. This CDR3 has 18 residues. CDR3 sequence: CASSPVTAGWISGNTIYF. The CDR3 region has the DNA TGTGCCAGCAGCCCCGTGACCGCGGGGTGGATATCCGGAAACACCATATATTTT.

This chain connects TRBV18 to TRBJ1-1; D might be TRBD1 (6 bases). CDR1 and CDR2 from the germline V gene are KGHSH and LQKENI. The CDR3 covers 14 residues. The germline V and J ends were trimmed by 4 bases and 10 bases, with 19 bases remaining between them. The CDR3 sequence is CASSQENRVVRAFF. In DNA, the CDR3 is TGTGCCAGCTCACAGGAAAACAGGGTAGTGAGAGCTTTCTTT.

The V call is TRBV5-1, the J call TRBJ2-1; D not resolved. The CDR3 is 14 residues long. V lost 6 bases, J lost 7 bases, and 17 bases lay in between. CDR1 and CDR2 from the germline V gene are SGHRS and YFSETQ. This chain's CDR3 is CASIGQPNSNEQFF. CDR3 DNA: TGCGCCAGCATAGGCCAACCTAACAGTAATGAGCAGTTCTTC.

The chain uses TRBV28 and TRBJ2-2; D unresolved. Germline CDR1 MDHEN, CDR2 SYDVKM. The germline V and J ends were trimmed by 3 bases and 2 bases, with 4 bases remaining between them. This CDR3 contains 13 residues. The CDR3 bases are TGTGCCAGCAGTTTTCTTAACACCGGGGAGCTGTTTTTT. Its translation: CASSFLNTGELFF.

This chain connects TRBV11-3 to TRBJ2-2; D uncertain. With 4 bases removed from V and 6 bases from J, the gap between germline ends came to 6 bases. Germline CDR1 reads SGHNT; CDR2 reads YENEEA. The length of the CDR3 is 12 residues. CDR3 nucleotide sequence: TGTGCCAGCAGCTCACCAGCCGGGGAGCTGTTTTTT. Translated, it gives CASSSPAGELFF.

This clone has just one count. The V call is TRBV2, the J call TRBJ2-7, with TRBD1 identical over 10 bases. CDR3 size: 15 residues. The germline gives CDR1 SNHLY, CDR2 FYNNEI. With V trimmed by 6 bases and J by 1 base, 6 bases remained unmatched. The DNA for the CDR3 is TGTGCCAGCAGGAGGGACAGGGGAGGTTCCTACGAGCAGTACTTC. Encoded protein: CASRRDRGGSYEQYF.

The chain links TRBV2 to TRBJ2-1; 8 bases are shared with TRBD2. The CDR3 loop spans 16 amino acids. Germline CDR1 and CDR2: SNHLY and FYNNEI. V gave up 3 bases and J gave up 2 bases; unmatched junction bases: 6. The DNA for the CDR3 is TGTGCCAGCAGTGAGCAGGGTAGCGGGGCCTACAATGAGCAGTTCTTC. Translating it yields CASSEQGSGAYNEQFF.

The chain uses TRBV6-6 and TRBJ1-2; the D gene is possibly TRBD1 (6 bases). CDR1 and CDR2 from the germline V gene are MNHNY and SVGAGI (reference sequence). The ends were cut back, 2 bases at V and 8 bases at J, with 15 bases in the middle. This CDR3 spans 14 amino acids. The chain's CDR3 is CASSYAPLDRGYTF. The CDR3, as DNA: TGTGCCAGCAGTTACGCACCCCTCGACAGGGGCTACACCTTC.

The CDR3: CASSSTGTKGETQYF. CDR3 bases: TGTGCCAGCAGCTCTACCGGGACTAAAGGAGAGACCCAGTACTTC. V and J are TRBV5-5 and TRBJ2-5; 7 bases match TRBD2. Germline CDR1 reads SGHKS; CDR2 reads YYEKEE (reference sequence). This CDR3 is built from 15 residues. The V gene end was trimmed by 3 bases and the J gene end by 4 bases; junction bases not matched to a gene: 9.

This clone was detected only a few times. The chain joins TRBV28 to TRBJ1-4, with D possibly TRBD1 on 5 matching bases. V was shortened by 5 bases and J by 6 bases, with 16 bases between the two germline ends. The germline V gene has CDR1 MDHEN and CDR2 SYDVKM. The CDR3 sequence is 15 residues long. Written as DNA, the CDR3 is TGTGCCAGCAGTCCCCGGGGGAGGGGTGATGAAAAACTGTTTTTT. Amino acid sequence: CASSPRGRGDEKLFF. The full variable domain, its missing parts supplied by reference TRBV28 and TRBJ1-4, is DVKVTQSSRYLVKRTGEKVFLECVQDMDHENMFWYRQDPGLGLRLIYFSYDVKMKEKGDIPEGYSVSREKKERFSLILESASTNQTSMYLCASSPRGRGDEKLFFGSGTQLSVL.

This clone was counted between two and nine times. The V and J genes are TRBV19 and TRBJ1-5; 7 bases are shared with TRBD1. There are 14 residues in the CDR3. The junction had 6 bases not matched to a gene; V was cut back by 6 bases and J by 4 bases. Germline V lookup: CDR1 LNHDA, CDR2 SQIVND (reference sequence). CDR3 residues: CASSPGQKNQPQHF. Here the CDR3 DNA reads TGTGCCAGTAGCCCGGGACAGAAGAATCAGCCCCAGCATTTT. The entire variable domain, with the rest obtained from reference TRBV19 and TRBJ1-5, is as follows: DGGITQSPKYLFRKEGQNVTLSCEQNLNHDAMYWYRQDPGQGLRLIYYSQIVNDFQKGDIAEGYSVSREKKESFPLTVTSAQKNPTAFYLCASSPGQKNQPQHFGDGTRLSIL.